Below, 19 T cell receptor beta chains from the same sample are listed, as sequenced in a study of CD4 T cells in relation to SARS-CoV-2 and coronaviruses. Before the COVID-19 pandemic, during about 2011-2019, CD4+ T cells were taken from unexposed donors. CD4+ T cells were isolated from the cells after 10 days of culture. Here immunoSEQ multiplex PCR was the method, and the copy in TCRdb shows in-frame clones only, minus some. The table shows 24,000 or so clones, with about four fifths occurring only once. Their recognized antigens are unknown. Sequencing was performed on CD4+ T cells from PBMCs, cultured in vitro. All receptors come from a human donor in good health.

This clone was found a few times. V gene TRBV11-2 combines with J gene TRBJ2-2; TRBD1 matches 8 bases. Unmatched junction bases numbered 6, after V lost 6 bases and J lost 3 bases. This CDR3 spans 15 amino acids. CDR1 is SGHAT and CDR2 is FQNNGV in the germline V gene. The CDR3 sequence is CASSLQGADTGELFF. The CDR3 DNA follows: TGTGCCAGCAGTCTCCAGGGGGCTGACACCGGGGAGCTGTTTTTT.

V gene TRBV18 combines with J gene TRBJ1-2, with unresolved D. The CDR3 totals 13 residues. From germline, CDR1 is KGHSH and CDR2 LQKENI. The V end lost 5 bases, the J end lost 4 bases, and 11 bases lay between the germline ends. As DNA, the CDR3 is TGTGCCAGCTCAGTAGGGTTTGGCTATGGCTACACCTTC. The encoded protein is CASSVGFGYGYTF.

This chain uses TRBV6-5 with TRBJ2-1; 7 bases map to TRBD2. CDR1 is MNHEY and CDR2 is SVGAGI in the germline V gene. Trimming removed 2 bases from V and 8 bases from J; junction bases left unmatched: 6. CDR3 length equals 14 residues. CDR3 sequence reads: CASSYVGLGDEQFF. DNA for the CDR3: TGTGCCAGCAGTTACGTCGGACTAGGTGATGAGCAGTTCTTC.

The chain links TRBV6-2 or TRBV6-3 to TRBJ1-3; D unclear. This CDR3 is built from 15 residues. V dropped 0 bases and J dropped 2 bases, with 8 bases sitting between them. Germline V gene lookup returns CDR1 MNHEY and CDR2 SVGEGT. The DNA for the CDR3 is TGTGCCAGCAGTTACTCGCTTGCAACTGGAAACACCATATATTTT. It encodes CASSYSLATGNTIYF.

CDR3 nucleotides: TGTGCCAGCAGCGAAAACAAGCTTTACAATGAGCAGTTCTTC. The encoded protein is CASSENKLYNEQFF. The rearrangement joins TRBV3-1 (or the pseudogene TRBV3-2) to TRBJ2-1; no definite D call. This CDR3 is 14 amino acids long. CDR1 and CDR2 from the germline V gene are LGHDT and YNNKEL (reference sequence). Trimming took off 5 bases at V and 4 bases at J, with 12 bases between the two ends.

This clone has just a few counts. With a much larger clone just one base away, this may be a read error. The chain employs TRBV5-4 and TRBJ2-7, with D unresolved. This CDR3 has 12 residues. Germline CDR1 is SGHNT and CDR2 is YYREEE (reference sequence). V lost 3 bases and J lost 3, with 7 bases in between. DNA for the CDR3: TGTGCCAGCAGCTACCAGGACTACGAGCAGTACTTC. It specifies CASSYQDYEQYF.

CDR3 region: CASRMTSGTYEQYF. The CDR3 region has the DNA TGTGCCAGCAGGATGACTAGCGGGACCTACGAGCAGTACTTC. The chain recombines TRBV6-5 with TRBJ2-7, with 11 bases aligning to TRBD2. CDR1 and CDR2 (germline): MNHEY, SVGAGI. The CDR3 has 14 amino acids. V lost 6 bases and J lost 2; bases outside the gene matches: 3.

The gene calls are TRBV18 and TRBJ2-3; D not certain. Trimming cost V 0 bases and J 1 base, with 5 bases left between them. Germline CDR1 KGHSH, CDR2 LQKENI. This CDR3 contains 14 residues. The CDR3 protein is CASSPPVGTDTQYF. CDR3 DNA sequence: TGTGCCAGCTCACCACCCGTCGGCACAGATACGCAGTATTTT. The whole variable domain, filled in from reference TRBV18 and TRBJ2-3, reads NAGVMQNPRHLVRRRGQEARLRCSPMKGHSHVYWYRQLPEEGLKFMVYLQKENIIDESGMPKERFSAEFPKEGPSILRIQQVVRGDSAAYFCASSPPVGTDTQYFGPGTRLTVL.

This chain joins TRBV5-8 and TRBJ2-5; tentatively, D is TRBD1 (6 bases). The V end lost 4 bases, the J end lost 10 bases, and 20 bases lay between the germline ends. The germline gives CDR1 SGHTS, CDR2 YDEGEE. This CDR3 is 14 amino acids long. The CDR3 is CASSMGHGTKDQYF. For the CDR3, the DNA is TGTGCCAGCAGCATGGGACACGGCACGAAGGACCAGTACTTC. The whole variable domain, filled in from reference TRBV5-8 and TRBJ2-5, reads EAGVTQSPTHLIKTRGQQATLRCSPISGHTSVYWYQQALGLGLQFLLWYDEGEERNRGNFPPRFSGRQFPNYSSELNVNALELEDSALYLCASSMGHGTKDQYFGPGTRLLVL.

This clone has more than one count but fewer than ten. The chain uses TRBV14 and TRBJ2-7; no firm D call. Trimming cost V 4 bases and J 2 bases, with 9 bases left between them. This CDR3 is 13 amino acids long. The V gene's germline CDR1 is SGHDN and CDR2 FVKESK. The CDR3 DNA is TGTGCCAGCAGCCCGATAAAACCCTACGAGCAGTACTTC. This gives the protein CASSPIKPYEQYF.

V gene TRBV7-2 combines with J gene TRBJ1-1; D not certain. CDR3 size: 14 residues. Germline V gene sequence: CDR1 SGHTA, CDR2 FQGNSA. V was shortened by 3 bases and J by 0 bases, with 8 bases between the two germline ends. CDR3 DNA sequence: TGTGCCAGCAGCTTCGGTAGCTTGAACACTGAAGCTTTCTTT. Amino acid sequence: CASSFGSLNTEAFF.

The chain employs TRBV28 and TRBJ2-3; a possible D gene is TRBD1 (6 bases). The germline V and J ends were trimmed by 7 bases and 0 bases, with 20 bases remaining between them. From germline, CDR1 is MDHEN and CDR2 SYDVKM. This CDR3 contains 17 residues. The CDR3 bases are TGTGCCAGCATAGGACCAGGGGACGCACTTAGCACAGATACGCAGTATTTT. This codes for CASIGPGDALSTDTQYF.

The V gene is TRBV5-1, the J gene TRBJ1-1; TRBD1 matches 7 bases. Germline trimming cut 2 bases from V and 7 bases from J; bases unmatched to any gene: 5. The CDR3 has 13 residues. Germline values: CDR1 SGHRS, CDR2 YFSETQ. The CDR3 reads CASSFGTASEAFF. The DNA for the CDR3 is TGCGCCAGCAGCTTCGGGACAGCGAGTGAAGCTTTCTTT.

This chain connects TRBV5-5 to TRBJ2-7, with D tentatively TRBD2 (5 bases). Trimming cost V 6 bases and J 2 bases, with 18 bases left between them. The CDR3 has 15 residues. Germline CDR1 and CDR2: SGHKS and YYEKEE (reference sequence). Here the CDR3 reads CASNPLTALAYEQYF. In nucleotides, the CDR3 is TGTGCCAGCAACCCCCTCACAGCACTAGCCTACGAGCAGTACTTC.

The genes are TRBV11-2 and TRBJ1-2, with TRBD1 identical over 10 bases. V was pared by 6 bases and J by 3 bases, with 10 bases of the junction left unmatched. This CDR3 is 16 amino acids long. CDR1 is SGHAT and CDR2 is FQNNGV in the germline V gene. The CDR3 DNA reads as TGTGCCAGCAGACCGAACCGGGACAGGGGCGACTATGGCTACACCTTC. Its translation is CASRPNRDRGDYGYTF.

The rearrangement uses TRBV28 and TRBJ1-4; 8 nucleotides match TRBD1. Looked up from germline, CDR1 is MDHEN and CDR2 is SYDVKM. CDR3 length: 20 amino acids. V shed 5 bases and J 5 bases; nucleotides not matched to a gene: 22. This CDR3 is CASSHLLWTGPNSRNEKLFF. The CDR3 DNA reads TGTGCCAGCAGTCACCTCCTCTGGACAGGGCCGAACTCAAGGAATGAAAAACTGTTTTTT. Full variable domain (remainder filled in from reference TRBV28 and TRBJ1-4): DVKVTQSSRYLVKRTGEKVFLECVQDMDHENMFWYRQDPGLGLRLIYFSYDVKMKEKGDIPEGYSVSREKKERFSLILESASTNQTSMYLCASSHLLWTGPNSRNEKLFFGSGTQLSVL.

The chain's CDR3 is CASFRDRGQYEQFF. CDR3 DNA sequence: TGTGCCAGCTTTCGGGACAGGGGGCAATATGAGCAGTTCTTC. The chain uses TRBV2 and TRBJ2-1, with 12 bases identical to TRBD1. CDR1 is SNHLY, CDR2 FYNNEI, per germline. J lost 8 bases, V lost 8 bases, and 7 bases had no gene match. The CDR3 has 14 amino acids.

The rearrangement links TRBV6-6 to TRBJ2-7; 8 nucleotides line up with TRBD1. The CDR3 totals 14 residues. With V trimmed by 8 bases and J by 5 bases, 11 bases remained unmatched. CDR1 and CDR2 from the germline V gene are MNHNY and SVGAGI (reference sequence). CDR3 nucleotides: TGTGCCAGCGGAGGTGTCAGGGGGCAGGACGAGCAGTACTTC. Protein sequence: CASGGVRGQDEQYF.

The chain has TRBV18 and TRBJ2-3; TRBD2 aligns across 11 bases. There are 17 residues in the CDR3. CDR1 and CDR2 (germline): KGHSH, LQKENI. V lost 6 bases, J lost 1 base, and 9 bases stayed unmatched. In nucleotides, the CDR3 is TGTGCCAGCTCCCTAGGGGGGACTAGCGGTCGCACAGATACGCAGTATTTT. Amino acid sequence: CASSLGGTSGRTDTQYF.